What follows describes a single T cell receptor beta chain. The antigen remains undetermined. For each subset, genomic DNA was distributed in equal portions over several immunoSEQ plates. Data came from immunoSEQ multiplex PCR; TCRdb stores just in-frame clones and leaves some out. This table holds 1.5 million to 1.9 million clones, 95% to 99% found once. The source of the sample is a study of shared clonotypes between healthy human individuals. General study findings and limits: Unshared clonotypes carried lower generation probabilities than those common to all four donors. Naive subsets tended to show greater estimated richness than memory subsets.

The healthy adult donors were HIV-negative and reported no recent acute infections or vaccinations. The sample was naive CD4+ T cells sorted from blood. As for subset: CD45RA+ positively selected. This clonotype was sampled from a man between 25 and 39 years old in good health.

CDR3 coding DNA: TGTGCCAGCAATTCTCACGACGGGGGGCACGGGAGCAATCAGCCCCAGCATTTT. Residues: CASNSHDGGHGSNQPQHF. The chain combines TRBV21-1 with TRBJ1-5. TRBV21-1 represents a pseudogene. CDR3 size: 18 residues.